Below are 6 T cell receptor beta chains sequenced from a single sample in a study of T cells after yellow fever vaccination (dated by TCRdb to between 2018 and 2021). The treatment or condition label corresponds to: live attenuated yellow fever vaccine strain. The method was 5' RACE. Data came from an Illumina HiSeq 2500. TCRdb itself trimmed the public reads at Q25 with fastp, ran MiXCR and retained productive beta chains. Duplicate CDR3 protein sequences are folded into a single record with the most common DNA and genes. The sample table records over 45,000 distinct CDR3 sequences; 7.1% of these occur just once. The ten top clones hold around 44% of the sample. Sequenced material: CD8+ T cells sorted from PBMCs, taken on the day of the first yellow fever vaccination. Every receptor here comes from a man younger than 35 who received the YFV17D yellow fever vaccine.

This clonotype was found many times. This chain joins TRBV6-5 and TRBJ2-3, with 13 bases fitting TRBD2. Germline V lookup: CDR1 MNHEY, CDR2 SVGAGI. The CDR3 contains 14 residues. The junction had 5 bases not matched to a gene; V was cut back by 8 bases and J by 6 bases. The CDR3 nucleotides are TGTGCCAGCGGCACTAGCGGGGGGGAGGATACGCAGTATTTT. It codes for CASGTSGGEDTQYF.

This clonotype was observed at least ten times. The chain employs TRBV6-5 and TRBJ1-1; no firm D call. Looked up from germline, CDR1 is MNHEY and CDR2 is SVGAGI. V lost 4 bases and J 6 bases, leaving 15 bases between the germline ends. The CDR3 runs 14 residues. CDR3 amino acids: CASSFTGPRAEAFF. DNA of the CDR3: TGTGCCAGCAGTTTTACGGGCCCCCGGGCTGAAGCTTTCTTT.

This clonotype showed up just a few times. J is TRBJ1-2 and V is TRBV28, with TRBD1 identical over 7 bases. Germline lookup yields CDR1 MDHEN and CDR2 SYDVKM. This CDR3 is 13 amino acids long. Trimming removed 3 bases from V and 10 bases from J; junction bases left unmatched: 8. Written as DNA, the CDR3 is TGTGCCAGCAGTTTGGTACTCAGGGGGAACTACACCTTC. Encoded protein: CASSLVLRGNYTF.

This sequence joins TRBV27 and TRBJ1-6; D is perhaps TRBD1 (5 bases). CDR1 and CDR2 (germline): MNHEY, SMNVEV (reference sequence). V dropped 1 base and J dropped 7 bases, with 11 bases sitting between them. The CDR3 has 15 residues. CDR3 bases: TGTGCCAGCAGTTTATACGGGGGGTTGAATTCACCCCTCCACTTT. This sequence encodes CASSLYGGLNSPLHF.

In this sample, this clonotype turned up once. V is TRBV6-5 and J is TRBJ2-5; TRBD2 agrees at 10 bases. V lost 2 bases and J lost 9; bases outside the gene matches: 9. The CDR3 is 15 amino acids. CDR1 and CDR2 from the germline V gene are MNHEY and SVGAGI. The CDR3 loop reads CASSYSGGAVEAQYF. The CDR3 nucleotides are TGTGCCAGCAGTTACAGCGGGGGGGCAGTGGAGGCCCAGTACTTC.

This clonotype was found many times. V is TRBV6-1 and J is TRBJ2-3; D not certain. Germline V gene data show CDR1 as MNHNS and CDR2 as SASEGT. The CDR3 totals 15 residues. Trimming stripped 4 bases from V and 5 bases from J, with 16 bases between. CDR3 nucleotide sequence: TGTGCCAGCAGTGGTGGCCCCTGGCTGGGAGATACGCAGTATTTT. It yields the protein CASSGGPWLGDTQYF.